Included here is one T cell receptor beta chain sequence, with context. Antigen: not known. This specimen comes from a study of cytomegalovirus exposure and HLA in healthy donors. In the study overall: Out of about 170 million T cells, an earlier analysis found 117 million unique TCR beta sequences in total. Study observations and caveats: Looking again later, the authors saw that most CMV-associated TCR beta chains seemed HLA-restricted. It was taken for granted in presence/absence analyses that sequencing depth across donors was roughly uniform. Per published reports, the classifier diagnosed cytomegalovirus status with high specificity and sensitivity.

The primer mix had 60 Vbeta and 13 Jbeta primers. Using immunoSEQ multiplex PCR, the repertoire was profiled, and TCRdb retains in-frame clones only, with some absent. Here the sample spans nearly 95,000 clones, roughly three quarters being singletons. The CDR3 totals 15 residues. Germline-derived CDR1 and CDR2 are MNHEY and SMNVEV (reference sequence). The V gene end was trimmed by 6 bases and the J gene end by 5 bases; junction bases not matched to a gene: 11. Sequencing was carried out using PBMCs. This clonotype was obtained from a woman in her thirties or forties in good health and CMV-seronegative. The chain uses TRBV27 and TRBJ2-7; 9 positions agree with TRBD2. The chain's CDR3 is CASRGLAGSQHEQYF. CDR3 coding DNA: TGTGCCAGCAGGGGCCTAGCGGGGTCTCAACACGAGCAGTACTTC.